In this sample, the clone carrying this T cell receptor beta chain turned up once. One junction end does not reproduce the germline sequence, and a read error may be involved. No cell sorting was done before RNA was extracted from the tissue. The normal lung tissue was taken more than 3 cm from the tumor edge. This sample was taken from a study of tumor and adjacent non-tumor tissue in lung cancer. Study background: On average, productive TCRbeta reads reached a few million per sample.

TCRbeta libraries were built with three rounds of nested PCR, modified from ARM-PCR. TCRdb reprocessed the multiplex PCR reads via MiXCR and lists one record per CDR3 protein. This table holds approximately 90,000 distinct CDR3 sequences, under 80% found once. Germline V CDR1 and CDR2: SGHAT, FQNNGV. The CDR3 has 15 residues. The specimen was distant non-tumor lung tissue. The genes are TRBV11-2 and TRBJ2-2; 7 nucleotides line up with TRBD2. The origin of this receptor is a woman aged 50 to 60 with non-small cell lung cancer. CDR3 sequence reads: CASTLGSGKARELVF. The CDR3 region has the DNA TGTGCCAGCACCCTAGGGAGCGGGAAGGCCCGGGAGCTAGTTTTT.